This T cell receptor (beta chain) was recovered during a study of OX40 agonist ivuxolimab in advanced cancers. Across the whole study: Patients achieving partial responses numbered three: one hepatocellular carcinoma case and two cutaneous melanoma cases.

After removal of 2 bases from V and 5 bases from J, the junction contained 8 bases not matched to a gene. The CDR3 runs to 16 residues. From germline, CDR1 is SGHDT and CDR2 YYEEEE. Using immunoSEQ multiplex PCR, the repertoire was profiled, and TCRdb retains in-frame clones only, with some absent. The table has 100,000 or so clones, about 84% seen once. The chain couples TRBV5-6 to TRBJ2-3; 10 positions agree with TRBD2. The receptor was derived from an adult with an advanced solid tumor such as melanoma, head and neck, liver or kidney cancer. Specimen: CD4+ or CD8+ T cells sorted from blood, collected in a trial of the OX40 agonist ivuxolimab. CDR3 protein: CASSLLAGGPRDTQYF. The CDR3 bases are TGTGCCAGCAGCTTATTAGCGGGGGGCCCTAGAGATACGCAGTATTTT.